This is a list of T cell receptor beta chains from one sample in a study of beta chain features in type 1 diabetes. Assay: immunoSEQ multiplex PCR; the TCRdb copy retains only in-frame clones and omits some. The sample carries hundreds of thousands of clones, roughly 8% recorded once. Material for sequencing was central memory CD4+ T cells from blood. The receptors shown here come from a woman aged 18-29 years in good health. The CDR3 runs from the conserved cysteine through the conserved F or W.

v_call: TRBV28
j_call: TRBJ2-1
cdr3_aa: CASSPGALAGETLRNEQFF

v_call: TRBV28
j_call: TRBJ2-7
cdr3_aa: CASSPILAGPYEQYF

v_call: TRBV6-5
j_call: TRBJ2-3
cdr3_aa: CASRKDSDTDTQYF

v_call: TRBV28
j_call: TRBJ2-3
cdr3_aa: CASRGGAHDTQYF

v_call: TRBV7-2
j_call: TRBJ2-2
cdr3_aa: CASSFLGASNTGELFF

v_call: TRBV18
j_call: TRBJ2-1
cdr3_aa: CASSLTISRQVIDRSSYNEQFF

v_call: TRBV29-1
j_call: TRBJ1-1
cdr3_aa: CSDKGQGYTEAFF

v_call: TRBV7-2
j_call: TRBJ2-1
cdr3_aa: CASSRRRGNEQFF

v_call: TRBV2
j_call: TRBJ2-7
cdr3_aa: CASSDLAPGQGSHEQYF

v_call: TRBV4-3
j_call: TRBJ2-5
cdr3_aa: CASSQLGTGTQYF

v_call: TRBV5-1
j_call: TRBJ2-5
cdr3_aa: CASSLGRSQETQYF

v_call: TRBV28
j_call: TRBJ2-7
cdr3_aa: CASHGVSYEQYF

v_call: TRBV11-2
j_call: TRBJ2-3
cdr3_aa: CASLAGASTDTQYF

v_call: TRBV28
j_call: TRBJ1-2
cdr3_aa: CASTARNYGYTF

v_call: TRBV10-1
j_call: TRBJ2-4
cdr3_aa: CASSAMSGNIQYF

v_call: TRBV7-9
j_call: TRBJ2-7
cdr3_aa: CASSFHTTTYEQYF

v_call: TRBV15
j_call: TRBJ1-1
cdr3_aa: CATSVVRGINTEAFF

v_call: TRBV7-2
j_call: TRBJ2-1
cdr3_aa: CASSIHGLGLNEQFF

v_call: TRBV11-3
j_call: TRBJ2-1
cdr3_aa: CASSDGTNSHGGREQFF

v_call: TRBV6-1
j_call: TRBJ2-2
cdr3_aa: CASIGQRNTGELFF

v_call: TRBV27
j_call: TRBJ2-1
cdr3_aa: CASSPRLAGSSYNEQFF

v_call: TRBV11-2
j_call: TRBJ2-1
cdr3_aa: CASRTGWGADEQFF

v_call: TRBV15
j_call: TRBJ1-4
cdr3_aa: CATSRDGKGGEKLFF

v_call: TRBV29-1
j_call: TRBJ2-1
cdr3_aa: CSVELTPTEQFF

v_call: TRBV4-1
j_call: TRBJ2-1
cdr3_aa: CASSQDPPTEERHEQFF

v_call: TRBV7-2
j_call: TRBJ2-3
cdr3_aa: CASSSPDRGTDTQYF

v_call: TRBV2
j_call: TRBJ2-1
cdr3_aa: CASNPLGGGTTSYNEQFF

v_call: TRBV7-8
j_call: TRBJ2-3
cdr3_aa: CASSSPSTDTQYF